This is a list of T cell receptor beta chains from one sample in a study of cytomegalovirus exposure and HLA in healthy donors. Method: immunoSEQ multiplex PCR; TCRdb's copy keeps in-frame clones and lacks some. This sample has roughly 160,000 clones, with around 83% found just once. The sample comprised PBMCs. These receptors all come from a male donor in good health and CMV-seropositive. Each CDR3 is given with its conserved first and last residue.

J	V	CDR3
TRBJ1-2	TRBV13	CASSLTPNYGYTF
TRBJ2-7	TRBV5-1	CAFFKQKAAYEQYF
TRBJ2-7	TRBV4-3	CASSQDITVPYEQYF
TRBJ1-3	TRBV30	CAWRAGGESGNTIYF
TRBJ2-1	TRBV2	CASSEWTSRYNEQFF
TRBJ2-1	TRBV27	CASSSYIQRAGEQFF
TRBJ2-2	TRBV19	CASNVQGARTGELFF
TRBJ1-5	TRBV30	CAWSSHVSTHQPQHF
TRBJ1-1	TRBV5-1	CASSWRGGGSTEAFF
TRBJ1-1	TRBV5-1	CASSWVEMNTEAFF
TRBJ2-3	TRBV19	CASSLNFDTDTQYF
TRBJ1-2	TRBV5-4	CASSLGGYDRAYGYTF
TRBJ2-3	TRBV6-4	CASSDSLGGGTDTQYF
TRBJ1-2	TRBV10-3	CAISESDPTGDGYTF
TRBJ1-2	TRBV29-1	CSVERGIGYTF
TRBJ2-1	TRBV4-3	CASSQEEGQVYNEQFF
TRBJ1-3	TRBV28	CASRISNPSGNTIYF
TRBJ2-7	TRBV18	CASSLSGAEQYF
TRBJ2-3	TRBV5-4	CASSRGQGTDTQYF
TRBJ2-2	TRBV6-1	CASRSGTGELFF
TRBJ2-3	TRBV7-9	CASSSPGREGTDTQYF
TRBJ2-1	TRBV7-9	CASSWSGEEQFF
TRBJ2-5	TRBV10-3	CATSGSGEETQYF
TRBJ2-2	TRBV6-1	CASSEGWGQGTTGELFF
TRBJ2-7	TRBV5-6	CASSLGQTDYEQYF
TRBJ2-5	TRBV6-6	CASTNQETQYF
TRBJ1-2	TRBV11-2	CASSLETGGSTF
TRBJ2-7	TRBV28	CASSLLGLAGVAEQYF
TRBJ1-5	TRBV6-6	CASSKMDRGYQPQHF
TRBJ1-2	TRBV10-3	CAISESDVGARGYTF
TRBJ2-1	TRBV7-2	CASSLVGGREQFF
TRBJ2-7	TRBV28	CASSLSGTSGSYEQYF
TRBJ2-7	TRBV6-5	CASSYPTRGPYEQYF
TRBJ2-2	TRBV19	CASSIYTGELFF
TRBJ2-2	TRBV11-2	CASSFLPGNTGELFF
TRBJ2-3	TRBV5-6	CASSLLAGLTDTQYF
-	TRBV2	CASSRDSYEQYF
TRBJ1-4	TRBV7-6	CASSGRGRDEKLFF
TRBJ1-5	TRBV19	CASSMALYRGRHQPQHF
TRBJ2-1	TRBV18	CASSPPVPRNNEQFF
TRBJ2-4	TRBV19	CASSTPRLAKNIQYF
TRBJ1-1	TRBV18	CASSSSQGSAEAFF
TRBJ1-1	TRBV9	CASSDRQGVGEAFF
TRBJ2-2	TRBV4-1	CASSQVGGLGELFF
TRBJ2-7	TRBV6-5	CASRSPGGWGYEQYF
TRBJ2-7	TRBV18	CASSPLPRANEQYF
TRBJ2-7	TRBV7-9	CASSTSRDRATYEQYF
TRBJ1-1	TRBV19	CASTGRQNTEAFF
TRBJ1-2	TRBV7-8	CASSLRGIRGYTF
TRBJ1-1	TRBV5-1	CASSLGQVSTEAFF
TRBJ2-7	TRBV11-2	CASSLVRGGSYEQYF
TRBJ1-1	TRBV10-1	CASRTNTGEAFF
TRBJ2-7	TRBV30	CAWSGRDYEQYF